A single sample is the source of the 10 T cell receptor beta chains below, sequenced in a study of blood T cell repertoires in COVID-19. Clones were sequenced by immunoSEQ multiplex PCR, and TCRdb holds only the in-frame ones, with some missing. This table has approximately 190,000 clones, around 84% appearing once. The material sequenced was peripheral blood. The source is a man aged 30-40 years with active or convalescent COVID-19.

This clone came up once. The V call is TRBV6-5, the J call TRBJ2-1; 7 bases map to TRBD2. V was clipped by 4 bases and J by 7 bases; unmatched bases: 10. CDR1 MNHEY and CDR2 SVGAGI come from the germline V gene. The CDR3 extends over 15 amino acids. Written as DNA, the CDR3 is TGTGCCAGCAGTTTCCCGGGAGGAAAAGGGAATGAGCAGTTCTTC. Protein: CASSFPGGKGNEQFF.

J is TRBJ2-6 and V is TRBV27, with 10 bases lining up with TRBD1. The CDR3 sequence is 17 residues long. Germline V gene data show CDR1 as MNHEY and CDR2 as SMNVEV (reference sequence). V shed 5 bases and J 1 base; nucleotides not matched to a gene: 5. CDR3 sequence (DNA): TGTGCCAGCAGTACCGGGACAGGGGTGTCTGGGGCCAACGTCCTGACTTTC. This translates into CASSTGTGVSGANVLTF.

The V and J genes are TRBV6-5 and TRBJ1-1, with TRBD1 matching 12 bases. The germline V gene encodes CDR1 MNHEY and CDR2 SVGAGI. The CDR3 spans 16 residues. V dropped 4 bases and J dropped 0; count of bases not matched to a gene: 3. The CDR3: CASSWGQGAMNTEAFF. The CDR3 DNA is TGTGCCAGCAGTTGGGGACAGGGGGCGATGAACACTGAAGCTTTCTTT.

The chain combines TRBV2 with TRBJ2-7, with TRBD1 matching over 9 bases. The CDR3 has 15 amino acids. Trimming removed 8 bases from V and 0 bases from J; junction bases left unmatched: 8. The germline gives CDR1 SNHLY, CDR2 FYNNEI. CDR3 amino acids: CASSSGTGNSYEQYV. CDR3 sequence (DNA): TGTGCCAGCTCCTCTGGGACAGGGAACTCCTACGAGCAGTACGTC.

The chain has TRBV28 and TRBJ1-3, with D unclear. This CDR3 spans 15 amino acids. In germline, CDR1 is MDHEN, CDR2 SYDVKM. Trimming took 7 bases from V and 0 from J, leaving 13 bases between them. Here the CDR3 DNA reads TGTGCCAGCACCGAGTCCGGGGACTCTGGAAACACCATATATTTT. Translation: CASTESGDSGNTIYF.

This rearrangement joins TRBV7-3 to TRBJ1-6; TRBD1 is a possible D gene (6 bases). The V gene lost 5 bases and the J gene lost 10 bases, with 18 bases spanning the gap. There are 15 residues in the CDR3. From germline, CDR1 is SGHTA and CDR2 FQGTGA. CDR3 loop: CASSPGGASGSPLHF. DNA for the CDR3: TGTGCCAGCAGCCCCGGGGGGGCAAGTGGATCACCCCTCCACTTT.

This chain uses TRBV5-1 with TRBJ2-1; D is perhaps TRBD2 (6 bases). Trimming took 2 bases from V and 0 from J, leaving 12 bases between them. This CDR3 has 16 amino acids. CDR1 is SGHRS and CDR2 is YFSETQ in the germline V gene. The CDR3, as DNA: TGCGCCAGCAGCTTTGCGGCGGGGAACTCCTACAATGAGCAGTTCTTC. Its protein product is CASSFAAGNSYNEQFF.

The V and J genes are TRBV21-1 and TRBJ2-2; the D call of TRBD2 is as the table states it, not checked on the DNA. TRBV21-1 represents a pseudogene. This CDR3 is 15 amino acids long. The CDR3 protein is CASSKGRGGTGELFF. CDR3 sequence (DNA): TGTGCCAGCAGCAAAGGCCGCGGGGGCACCGGGGAGCTGTTTTTT.

The chain recombines TRBV24-1 with TRBJ2-1; 10 bases fit TRBD2. Germline CDR1 and CDR2: KGHDR and SFDVKD. V lost 1 base to trimming and J lost 15 bases; unmatched junction nucleotides: 14. CDR3 length: 16 amino acids. CDR3: CATSDFQGALAGVLFF. Here the CDR3 DNA reads TGTGCCACCAGTGATTTCCAGGGAGCGCTAGCGGGAGTGCTGTTCTTC.

This chain joins TRBV28 and TRBJ2-6; perhaps TRBD1 as D (5 bases). The V and J ends lost 3 bases and 1 base respectively, with 16 bases between them. Germline values: CDR1 MDHEN, CDR2 SYDVKM. The length of the CDR3 is 18 residues. For the CDR3, the DNA is TGTGCCAGCAGTTTGTCAGGCTTGGGGCGGTCTGGGGCCAACGTCCTGACTTTC. Translation gives CASSLSGLGRSGANVLTF.